Here is one TCR beta chain with its context. Antigen specificity is unknown. The junction had 6 bases not matched to a gene; V was cut back by 5 bases and J by 7 bases. The CDR3 loop spans 13 amino acids. In germline, CDR1 is SGHTA, CDR2 FQGTGA. Genomic DNA per cell subset filled all wells of several immunoSEQ plates. Sequenced by immunoSEQ multiplex PCR; TCRdb stores in-frame clones only, minus some. The sample lists some 2,500,000 clones; under 95% were seen once. This sample is part of a study of shared clonotypes between healthy human individuals. Study-wide results and caveats: It was observed that about 5% of naive CD4 clonotypes were shared across several donors. Investigators collected only blood, and repertoires in tissues likely differ.

The specimen was naive CD4+ T cells from PBMCs. The subset denotes: CD45RA+ positively selected. The receptor was isolated from a man aged 18 to 29 in good health. Some clones in this sample may be carry-over from other donors' samples. The chain carries TRBV7-3 and TRBJ1-2, with 8 bases matching TRBD1. The CDR3 DNA reads as TGTGCCAGCAGCCCCCAGGGGGCTGTTGGCTACACCTTC. Residues: CASSPQGAVGYTF.